This T cell receptor (beta chain) is drawn from a study of control samples from healthy donors and cancer patients (dated by TCRdb to about 2020). Details on this clone: Its antigen specificity is not known. Nothing much larger sits one base from this clone, and base qualities are not available.

Library prep was done by the immunoSEQ multiplex PCR assay. TCRdb obtained this table from immuneACCESS and retained in-frame rearrangements with V and J assigned. These tables miss some clones; where compared with another copy, unresolved V genes account for less than half of the shortfall, and the remainder is unexplained. The sample profile shows around 57,000 clones; approximately 90% of them were found once. Approximately 0.95% of the sample comes from the top ten. This sequence originates from a young man with colorectal cancer. Sample: PBMCs.

The CDR3 is CASSDSQTSGGYNEQFF. The bases are TGTGCCAGCAGTGACTCGCAGACTAGCGGGGGGTACAATGAGCAGTTCTTC. The chain is encoded by TRBV6-4 joined to TRBJ2-1; 13 bases in the middle match TRBD2. According to the germline V gene, CDR1 reads MRHNA and CDR2 reads SNTAGT. Trimming takes 0 bases off V and 4 bases off J; junction bases not matched to a gene: 3. The CDR3 numbers 17 residues from cysteine through phenylalanine. Only CDR3 DNA remains: 51 bases, in frame from the first base.